Below, 7 T cell receptor beta chains from the same sample are listed, as sequenced in a study of cytomegalovirus exposure and HLA in healthy donors. Vbeta (60) and Jbeta (13) primers were used in the PCR. Clones were sequenced by immunoSEQ multiplex PCR, and TCRdb holds only the in-frame ones, with some missing. The profile covers about 180,000 clones, with roughly 82% appearing a single time and roughly 1.4% taken by the ten largest. Sequenced sample: PBMCs. These receptors came from a man aged 40-49 years in good health and CMV-seronegative.

The chain couples TRBV6-1 to TRBJ2-5; TRBD1 is a possible D gene (5 bases). The germline gives CDR1 MNHNS, CDR2 SASEGT. V was clipped by 2 bases and J by 2 bases, with 12 bases between them. The CDR3 contains 15 residues. CDR3 bases: TGTGCCAGCAGTGAAAGCAGAACAGGTCAAGAGACCCAGTACTTC. This encodes CASSESRTGQETQYF.

This clone appeared a single time. An end of the junction differs from the germline gene, which may be a read error. The chain has TRBV7-7 and TRBJ2-2; 7 nucleotides agree with TRBD1. This CDR3 has 14 amino acids. Germline CDR1 and CDR2: SSHAT and FNYEAQ (reference sequence). CDR3: CASSLGTDAGELFF. CDR3 nucleotides: TGTGCTAGCAGCTTGGGGACAGACGCCGGGGAGCTGTTTTTT.

V gene TRBV9 combines with J gene TRBJ2-5, with 7 bases fitting TRBD1. With V trimmed by 4 bases and J by 1 base, 10 bases remained unmatched. The CDR3 totals 16 residues. Germline V CDR1 and CDR2: SGDLS, YYNGEE. The CDR3 nucleotides read TGTGCCAGCAGCTTACAGGGACCAGGGGGCCAAGAGACCCAGTACTTC. It specifies CASSLQGPGGQETQYF.

The chain joins TRBV7-9 to TRBJ2-6; TRBD1 might be the D (6 bases). Germline assignment: CDR1 SEHNR and CDR2 FQNEAQ (reference sequence). CDR3 length: 16 residues. The V and J ends lost 5 bases and 4 bases respectively, with 15 bases between them. CDR3 DNA: TGTGCCAGCAGCCCCTTAGGGACACTGGGGGCCAACGTCCTGACTTTC. It specifies CASSPLGTLGANVLTF.

The chain joins TRBV14 to TRBJ1-3; D is undetermined. In germline, CDR1 is SGHDN, CDR2 FVKESK. CDR3 length equals 12 residues. The V end lost 5 bases, the J end lost 4 bases, and 6 bases lay between the germline ends. Here the CDR3 reads CASSSVGNTIYF. The DNA of the CDR3 is TGTGCCAGCAGCTCTGTAGGAAACACCATATATTTT. The whole variable domain, filled in from reference TRBV14 and TRBJ1-3, reads EAGVTQFPSHSVIEKGQTVTLRCDPISGHDNLYWYRRVMGKEIKFLLHFVKESKQDESGMPNNRFLAERTGGTYSTLKVQPAELEDSGVYFCASSSVGNTIYFGEGSWLTVV.

The chain carries TRBV5-1 and TRBJ2-7, with a tentative D call TRBD1 (6 bases). Trimming cost V 2 bases and J 6 bases, with 18 bases left between them. Germline-derived CDR1 and CDR2 are SGHRS and YFSETQ. The CDR3 sequence is 15 residues long. CDR3 in amino acids: CASSFTQGFFGEQYF. The CDR3 DNA reads as TGCGCCAGCAGCTTCACCCAGGGGTTTTTTGGCGAGCAGTACTTC.

The genes are TRBV6-5 and TRBJ1-1; 7 positions match TRBD1. Trimming took 6 bases from V and 4 from J; bases not matched to a gene: 11. CDR1 is MNHEY, CDR2 SVGAGI, per germline. The length of the CDR3 is 15 residues. CDR3 amino acids: CASSATGTALTEAFF. The CDR3 DNA follows: TGTGCCAGCAGCGCGACAGGGACGGCCCTCACTGAAGCTTTCTTT.